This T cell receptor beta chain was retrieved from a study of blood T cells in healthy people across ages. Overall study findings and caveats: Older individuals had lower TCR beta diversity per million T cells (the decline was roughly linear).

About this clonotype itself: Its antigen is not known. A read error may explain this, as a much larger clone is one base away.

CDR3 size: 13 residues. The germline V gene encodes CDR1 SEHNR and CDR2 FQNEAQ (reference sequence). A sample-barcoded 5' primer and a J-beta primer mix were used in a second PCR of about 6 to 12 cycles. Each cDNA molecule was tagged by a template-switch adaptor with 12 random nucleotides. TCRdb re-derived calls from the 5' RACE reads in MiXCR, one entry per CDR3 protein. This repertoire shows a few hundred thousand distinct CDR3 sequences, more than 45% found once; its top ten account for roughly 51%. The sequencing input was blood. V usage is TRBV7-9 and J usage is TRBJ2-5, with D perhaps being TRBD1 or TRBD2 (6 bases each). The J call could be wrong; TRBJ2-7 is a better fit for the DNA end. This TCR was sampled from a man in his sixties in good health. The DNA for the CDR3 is TGTGCCAGCAACTTAGGGGGGCTTTACGAGCAGTACTTC. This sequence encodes CASNLGGLYEQYF.